The clone carrying this T cell receptor (beta chain) has more than one count but fewer than ten. This sample was included in a study of tumor T cells in aggressive B-cell lymphoma. The method was immunoSEQ multiplex PCR; TCRdb's version includes in-frame clones alone and lacks a portion of them. This sample carries a few thousand clones, roughly 82% of them seen once, and the ten largest clones take around 2.8%. The CDR3 consists of 15 residues. Per the germline V gene, CDR1 is MNHEY and CDR2 is SVGAGI. Trimming took off 2 bases at V and 9 bases at J, with 17 bases between the two ends. Sequencing input: tumor tissue. The chain carries TRBV6-5 and TRBJ2-1; D remains unclear. The TCR was taken from an adult with diffuse large B cell lymphoma. The CDR3 reads CASSYVPRSPIEQFF. As DNA, the CDR3 is TGTGCCAGCAGTTACGTACCTAGATCCCCGATTGAGCAGTTCTTC.